This TCR beta chain was sequenced for a study of blood T cell repertoires in COVID-19. Across the whole study: Researchers got acute and convalescent COVID-19 samples from the United States, Italy and Spain. Sources were T cells, B-cell-depleted T cells, or PBMCs; the material itself was cDNA or gDNA.

This clone has only one observation. Germline CDR1 and CDR2: SGDLS and YYNGEE. Germline trimming cut 3 bases from V and 3 bases from J; bases unmatched to any gene: 15. CDR3 length: 17 residues. The authors' processing: The authors estimated nucleated cell counts from reference gene primer amplification. The data were produced by immunoSEQ multiplex PCR, yet TCRdb's version contains in-frame clones alone and is incomplete. Clonal size and the V and J genes are those of that table, whereas D and trimming came from the DNA. The sample consists of fewer than 200,000 clones, about 74% of them appearing once.

The chain links TRBV9 to TRBJ2-7; 7 nucleotides agree with TRBD2. This clonotype was sampled from a woman of 80 years or more with acute or convalescent COVID-19. The sample consisted of peripheral blood. The CDR3 spells CASSGGRKRDRLYEQYF. The CDR3 DNA sequence: TGTGCCAGCAGCGGTGGGAGAAAGCGGGACCGCCTCTACGAGCAGTACTTC.